This is a list of T cell receptor beta chains from one sample in a study of blood T cell repertoires in COVID-19. Assay: immunoSEQ multiplex PCR; the TCRdb copy retains only in-frame clones and omits some. The profile shows fewer than 150,000 clones, around 78% of them singletons. Sequencing input: peripheral blood. These receptors all come from a human donor in a cohort sampled during active COVID-19. Each CDR3 is given with its conserved first and last residue. A D gene is named only where the DNA matches it firmly. Clone size appears in some rows only: once, few, many, or a class for an expanded clone.

CDR3 protein: CASSGGPYEQYF
CDR3 DNA: TGTGCCAGCAGTGGTGGCCCGTACGAGCAGTACTTC
clone size: -
V gene: TRBV2
J gene: TRBJ2-7
D gene: -

CDR3 protein: CATSRDRGPLFGQYF
CDR3 DNA: TGTGCCACCAGCAGGGACCGGGGTCCCCTCTTCGGGCAGTACTTC
clone size: -
V gene: TRBV15
J gene: TRBJ2-7
D gene: -

CDR3 protein: CASSQRWLDRSNSPLHF
CDR3 DNA: TGCGCCAGCAGCCAACGATGGCTGGACAGAAGTAATTCACCCCTCCACTTT
clone size: -
V gene: TRBV5-1
J gene: TRBJ1-6
D gene: -

CDR3 protein: CASSERQHMNTEAFF
CDR3 DNA: TGTGCCAGCAGTGAAAGACAGCACATGAACACTGAAGCTTTCTTT
clone size: -
V gene: TRBV2
J gene: TRBJ1-1
D gene: -

CDR3 protein: CASSSLSGGAAGLQETQYF
CDR3 DNA: TGTGCCAGCAGCTCACTTAGCGGGGGGGCCGCGGGTTTACAGGAGACCCAGTACTTC
clone size: -
V gene: TRBV5-6
J gene: TRBJ2-5
D gene: TRBD2

CDR3 protein: CASSPRGGPGETQYF
CDR3 DNA: TGTGCCAGCAGCCCGCGGGGGGGGCCGGGAGAGACCCAGTACTTC
clone size: -
V gene: TRBV5-8
J gene: TRBJ2-5
D gene: TRBD2

CDR3 protein: CATSSRKGGNQPQHF
CDR3 DNA: TGTGCCACCAGCAGCAGGAAGGGGGGCAATCAGCCCCAGCATTTT
clone size: -
V gene: TRBV15
J gene: TRBJ1-5
D gene: -

CDR3 protein: CASNRDKISNQPQHF
CDR3 DNA: TGTGCCAGCAACCGCGACAAGATAAGCAATCAGCCCCAGCATTTT
clone size: -
V gene: TRBV4-2
J gene: TRBJ1-5
D gene: -

CDR3 protein: CASSLRQPNYGYTF
CDR3 DNA: TGTGCCAGCAGTCTAAGACAGCCTAACTATGGCTACACCTTC
clone size: -
V gene: TRBV6-2/TRBV6-3
J gene: TRBJ1-2
D gene: -

CDR3 protein: CASSLAVAGGPHEQYF
CDR3 DNA: TGTGCCAGCAGCTTAGCCGTAGCGGGGGGGCCCCACGAGCAGTACTTC
clone size: -
V gene: TRBV7-8
J gene: TRBJ2-7
D gene: TRBD2

CDR3 protein: CATRGDRETDTQYF
CDR3 DNA: TGCGCCACCCGGGGGGACAGGGAAACAGATACGCAGTATTTT
clone size: -
V gene: TRBV10-1
J gene: TRBJ2-3
D gene: TRBD1

CDR3 protein: CASSSPGQRTDTQYF
CDR3 DNA: TGCGCCAGCAGTTCTCCGGGACAGCGCACAGATACGCAGTATTTT
clone size: -
V gene: TRBV10-2
J gene: TRBJ2-3
D gene: TRBD1

CDR3 protein: CASSQVGGPQHF
CDR3 DNA: TGTGCCAGCAGCCAAGTAGGGGGGCCCCAGCATTTT
clone size: -
V gene: TRBV7-8
J gene: TRBJ1-5
D gene: -

CDR3 protein: CASSPSGGPTDTQYF
CDR3 DNA: TGTGCCAGCTCACCCTCCGGGGGGCCCACAGATACGCAGTATTTT
clone size: -
V gene: TRBV18
J gene: TRBJ2-3
D gene: -

CDR3 protein: CASSDRGIGTDTQYF
CDR3 DNA: TGTGCCAGCAGTGACAGGGGAATTGGCACAGATACGCAGTATTTT
clone size: -
V gene: TRBV6-6
J gene: TRBJ2-3
D gene: TRBD1

CDR3 protein: CASSSGPGDTEAFF
CDR3 DNA: TGTGCCAGCAGTTCCGGCCCCGGGGACACTGAAGCTTTCTTT
clone size: -
V gene: TRBV6-5
J gene: TRBJ1-1
D gene: -

CDR3 protein: CASSQDRVNEQYF
CDR3 DNA: TGTGCCAGCAGTCAAGACAGGGTTAACGAGCAGTACTTC
clone size: -
V gene: TRBV6-6
J gene: TRBJ2-7
D gene: TRBD1

CDR3 protein: CASSYTLTGGTEAFF
CDR3 DNA: TGTGCCAGCAGTTACACTTTGACAGGGGGCACTGAAGCTTTCTTT
clone size: -
V gene: TRBV6-5
J gene: TRBJ1-1
D gene: TRBD1

CDR3 protein: CASSQDGLNEKLFF
CDR3 DNA: TGCGCCAGCAGCCAGGATGGGCTTAATGAAAAACTGTTTTTT
clone size: -
V gene: TRBV4-1
J gene: TRBJ1-4
D gene: -

CDR3 protein: CASILAGRANEQFF
CDR3 DNA: TGTGCCAGCATCCTAGCGGGGAGGGCCAATGAGCAGTTCTTC
clone size: once
V gene: TRBV9
J gene: TRBJ2-1
D gene: TRBD2

CDR3 protein: CASSKVVWGPREQYF
CDR3 DNA: TGTGCCAGCAGCAAGGTGGTTTGGGGGCCTCGGGAGCAGTACTTC
clone size: -
V gene: TRBV27
J gene: TRBJ2-7
D gene: -

CDR3 protein: CASLLGGGRGTGELFF
CDR3 DNA: TGTGCCAGTTTGTTGGGGGGGGGCCGTGGCACCGGGGAGCTGTTTTTT
clone size: -
V gene: TRBV19
J gene: TRBJ2-2
D gene: -

CDR3 protein: CASSQGGQTNEKLFF
CDR3 DNA: TGTGCCAGCTCCCAAGGTGGACAGACTAATGAAAAACTGTTTTTT
clone size: -
V gene: TRBV27
J gene: TRBJ1-4
D gene: -

CDR3 protein: CASSRGGIGGGNQPQHF
CDR3 DNA: TGTGCCAGCAGTCGAGGAGGTATCGGAGGTGGGAATCAGCCCCAGCATTTT
clone size: -
V gene: TRBV2
J gene: TRBJ1-5
D gene: -

CDR3 protein: CASSLVAGGADTQYF
CDR3 DNA: TGTGCCAGCAGCTTGGTGGCAGGGGGCGCAGATACGCAGTATTTT
clone size: -
V gene: TRBV5-5
J gene: TRBJ2-3
D gene: TRBD1

CDR3 protein: CASSLGTSGGRRDTQYF
CDR3 DNA: TGTGCCAGCAGCCTCGGGACTAGCGGGGGACGGAGAGATACGCAGTATTTT
clone size: -
V gene: TRBV3-1/TRBV3-2
J gene: TRBJ2-3
D gene: TRBD2

CDR3 protein: CASSPRDSGTGNTIYF
CDR3 DNA: TGTGCCAGCAGCCCGCGGGACTCCGGGACGGGAAACACCATATATTTT
clone size: -
V gene: TRBV9
J gene: TRBJ1-3
D gene: -

CDR3 protein: CAVRRRHFEQFF
CDR3 DNA: TGTGCCGTACGTAGGAGGCACTTTGAGCAGTTCTTC
clone size: -
V gene: TRBV6-5
J gene: TRBJ2-1
D gene: -

CDR3 protein: CAGTSGDTDTQYF
CDR3 DNA: TGTGCTGGGACTAGCGGGGACACAGATACGCAGTATTTT
clone size: -
V gene: TRBV7-9
J gene: TRBJ2-3
D gene: TRBD2

CDR3 protein: CASSENSYYGYTF
CDR3 DNA: TGTGCCAGCAGTGAAAACAGTTACTATGGCTACACCTTC
clone size: -
V gene: TRBV2
J gene: TRBJ1-2
D gene: -

CDR3 protein: CASNRDGSGEAFF
CDR3 DNA: TGCGCCAGCAACAGGGATGGGTCGGGTGAAGCTTTCTTT
clone size: -
V gene: TRBV10-1
J gene: TRBJ1-1
D gene: -

CDR3 protein: CSAIGAETQYF
CDR3 DNA: TGCAGTGCTATTGGGGCAGAGACCCAGTACTTC
clone size: -
V gene: TRBV20-1
J gene: TRBJ2-5
D gene: -

CDR3 protein: CASSHDRGGTDTQYF
CDR3 DNA: TGTGCCAGCAGCCACGACAGGGGCGGCACAGATACGCAGTATTTT
clone size: -
V gene: TRBV5-5
J gene: TRBJ2-3
D gene: TRBD1

CDR3 protein: CASHGTGETQYF
CDR3 DNA: TGTGCCAGCCATGGGACAGGGGAGACCCAGTACTTC
clone size: -
V gene: TRBV3-1/TRBV3-2
J gene: TRBJ2-5
D gene: TRBD1

CDR3 protein: CASSPLQGAGSTEAFF
CDR3 DNA: TGTGCCAGCAGCCCGCTACAGGGTGCGGGCTCAACTGAAGCTTTCTTT
clone size: -
V gene: TRBV7-9
J gene: TRBJ1-1
D gene: -

CDR3 protein: CASSYGGTLNTEAFF
CDR3 DNA: TGTGCCAGCAGTTACGGGGGGACGTTGAACACTGAAGCTTTCTTT
clone size: -
V gene: TRBV6-5
J gene: TRBJ1-1
D gene: -

CDR3 protein: CASSLAFTDGYTF
CDR3 DNA: TGTGCCAGCAGTTTAGCGTTTACGGATGGCTACACCTTC
clone size: -
V gene: TRBV12-3/TRBV12-4
J gene: TRBJ1-2
D gene: -

CDR3 protein: CASSYVKGMVHEQYF
CDR3 DNA: TGTGCCAGCAGCTATGTTAAGGGGATGGTCCACGAGCAGTACTTC
clone size: -
V gene: TRBV7-3
J gene: TRBJ2-7
D gene: -

CDR3 protein: CASIPRGRGNEQYF
CDR3 DNA: TGTGCCAGCATCCCCCGGGGCAGGGGGAACGAGCAGTACTTC
clone size: -
V gene: TRBV28
J gene: TRBJ2-7
D gene: TRBD1

CDR3 protein: CASRPGQASYEQYF
CDR3 DNA: TGTGCCAGCAGGCCGGGACAGGCGTCGTACGAGCAGTACTTC
clone size: once
V gene: TRBV2
J gene: TRBJ2-7
D gene: TRBD1

CDR3 protein: CASSPTGRGASHEQFF
CDR3 DNA: TGTGCCAGCAGCCCGACGGGGAGGGGCGCATCTCATGAGCAGTTCTTC
clone size: few
V gene: TRBV7-6
J gene: TRBJ2-1
D gene: TRBD2

CDR3 protein: CASSPGLAGTTDTQYF
CDR3 DNA: TGCGCCAGCAGCCCGGGACTAGCTGGGACAACAGATACGCAGTATTTT
clone size: -
V gene: TRBV5-1
J gene: TRBJ2-3
D gene: TRBD2

CDR3 protein: CASSLGAGRGTEAFF
CDR3 DNA: TGTGCCAGCAGCTTAGGGGCAGGCCGGGGGACTGAAGCTTTCTTT
clone size: -
V gene: TRBV7-9
J gene: TRBJ1-1
D gene: -

CDR3 protein: CASSEEAGASSYEQYF
CDR3 DNA: TGTGCCAGCAGTGAAGAAGCAGGGGCGAGCTCCTACGAGCAGTACTTC
clone size: once
V gene: TRBV6-1
J gene: TRBJ2-7
D gene: -

CDR3 protein: CASSLAPGRSTDTQYF
CDR3 DNA: TGTGCCAGCAGCTTAGCGCCAGGCAGGAGCACAGATACGCAGTATTTT
clone size: many
V gene: TRBV7-7
J gene: TRBJ2-3
D gene: -

CDR3 protein: CASSLLGGGTENEQYF
CDR3 DNA: TGCGCCAGCAGCCTACTCGGAGGGGGGACAGAGAACGAGCAGTACTTC
clone size: -
V gene: TRBV5-1
J gene: TRBJ2-7
D gene: -

CDR3 protein: CASTPLATGDQPQHF
CDR3 DNA: TGTGCCAGTACTCCTTTGGCGACAGGGGACCAGCCCCAGCATTTT
clone size: -
V gene: TRBV19
J gene: TRBJ1-5
D gene: TRBD1

CDR3 protein: CASSIKDGREGYEQYF
CDR3 DNA: TGTGCCAGTAGTATAAAAGACGGCCGGGAGGGATACGAGCAGTACTTC
clone size: -
V gene: TRBV19
J gene: TRBJ2-7
D gene: TRBD2

CDR3 protein: CASSLALGVRAKNIQYF
CDR3 DNA: TGTGCCAGCAGTTTAGCGTTAGGGGTAAGGGCCAAAAACATTCAGTACTTC
clone size: -
V gene: TRBV27
J gene: TRBJ2-4
D gene: -